This T cell receptor beta chain was obtained from a study of OX40 agonist ivuxolimab in advanced cancers. Looking at the study overall: Prior anti-PD-1, anti-PD-L1 or anti-CTLA-4 therapy was allowed; around 40% had some.

On cycle 4 day 1 and cycle 7 day 1, as well as at baseline, blood was sampled. V lost 4 bases and J lost 0; bases outside the gene matches: 4. Germline lookup yields CDR1 MNHNS and CDR2 SASEGT. The CDR3 length is 16 residues. Only in-frame clones appear in the TCRdb table, and some are missing; sequencing was by immunoSEQ multiplex PCR. The sample yields roughly 61,000 clones, approximately 80% seen once. This sequence was found in an adult with an advanced solid tumor such as melanoma, head and neck, liver or kidney cancer. The sequences come from CD4+ or CD8+ T cells sorted from blood, collected in a trial of the OX40 agonist ivuxolimab. The V call is TRBV6-1, the J call TRBJ2-1, with 9 positions matching TRBD2. The CDR3 bases are TGTGCCAGCAGTGGGCTAGCGGGGAGCTCCTACAATGAGCAGTTCTTC. It is translated as CASSGLAGSSYNEQFF.